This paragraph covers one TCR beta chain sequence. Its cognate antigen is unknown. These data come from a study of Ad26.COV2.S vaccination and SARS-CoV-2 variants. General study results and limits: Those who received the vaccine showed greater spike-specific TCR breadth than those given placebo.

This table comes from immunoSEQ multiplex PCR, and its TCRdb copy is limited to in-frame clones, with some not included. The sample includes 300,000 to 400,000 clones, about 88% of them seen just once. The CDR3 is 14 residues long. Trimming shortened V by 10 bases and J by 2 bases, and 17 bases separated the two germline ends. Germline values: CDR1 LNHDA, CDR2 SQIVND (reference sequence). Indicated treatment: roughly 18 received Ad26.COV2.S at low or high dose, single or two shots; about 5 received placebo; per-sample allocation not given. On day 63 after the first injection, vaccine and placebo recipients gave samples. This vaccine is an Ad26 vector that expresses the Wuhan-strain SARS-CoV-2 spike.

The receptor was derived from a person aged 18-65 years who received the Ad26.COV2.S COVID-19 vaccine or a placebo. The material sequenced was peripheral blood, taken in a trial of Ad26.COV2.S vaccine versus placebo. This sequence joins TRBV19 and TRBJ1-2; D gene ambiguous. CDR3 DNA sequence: TGTGCCACCGAGGACCCTCCGCCAAACTATGGCTACACCTTC. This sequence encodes CATEDPPPNYGYTF.